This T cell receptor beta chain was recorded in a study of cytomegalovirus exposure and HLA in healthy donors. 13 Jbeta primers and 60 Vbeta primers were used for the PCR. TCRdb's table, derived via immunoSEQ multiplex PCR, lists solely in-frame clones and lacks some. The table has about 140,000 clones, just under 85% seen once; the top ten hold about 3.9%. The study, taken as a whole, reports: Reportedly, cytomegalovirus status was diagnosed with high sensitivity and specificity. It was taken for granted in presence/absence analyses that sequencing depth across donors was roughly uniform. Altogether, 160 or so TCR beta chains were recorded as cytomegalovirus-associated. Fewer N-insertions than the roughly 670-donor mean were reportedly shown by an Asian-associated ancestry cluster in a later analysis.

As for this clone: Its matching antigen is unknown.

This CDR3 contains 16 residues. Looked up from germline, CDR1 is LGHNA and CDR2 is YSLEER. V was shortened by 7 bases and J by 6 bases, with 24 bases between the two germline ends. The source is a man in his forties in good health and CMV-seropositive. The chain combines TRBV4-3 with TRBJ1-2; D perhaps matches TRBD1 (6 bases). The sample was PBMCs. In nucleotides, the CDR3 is TGCGCCAGCAACCACCTAAGGGGCAGGGGAAAGGATGGCTACACCTTC. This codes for CASNHLRGRGKDGYTF.